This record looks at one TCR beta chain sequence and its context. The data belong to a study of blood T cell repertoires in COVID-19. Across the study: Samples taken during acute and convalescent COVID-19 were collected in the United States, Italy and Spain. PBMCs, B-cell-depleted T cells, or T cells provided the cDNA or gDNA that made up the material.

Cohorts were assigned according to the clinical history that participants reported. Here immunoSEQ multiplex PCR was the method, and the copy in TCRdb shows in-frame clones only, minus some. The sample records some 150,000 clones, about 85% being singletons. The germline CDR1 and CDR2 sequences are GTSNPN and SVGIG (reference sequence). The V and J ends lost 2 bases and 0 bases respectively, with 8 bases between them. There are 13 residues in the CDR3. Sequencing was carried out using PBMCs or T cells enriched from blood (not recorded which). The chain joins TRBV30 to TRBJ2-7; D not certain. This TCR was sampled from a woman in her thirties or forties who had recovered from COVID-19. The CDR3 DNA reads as TGTGCCTGGAGTTACGGTCCCTCCTACGAGCAGTACTTC. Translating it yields CAWSYGPSYEQYF.